The 26 T cell receptor beta chains given below trace back to one sample, sequenced in a study of vaccination and CD4 T cells after COVID-19. No cognate antigen is known for these TCRs. Once obtained from cultured CD4+ T cells, the DNA was sequenced using the Oncomine TCR Beta short-read assay. TCRdb itself ran the PCR reads through MiXCR, one entry per CDR3 protein. The top ten clones hold 13% to 15% of a sample with about 19,000 distinct CDR3 sequences, 38% of them seen once. Documented treatment: approximately 9-day PBMC culture with coronavirus spike peptide pools or control peptides (ViraFEST assay). Sequenced: cultured CD4+ T cells from blood. All receptors come from a human donor with COVID-19.

This clonotype was counted only a few times. The chain joins TRBV2 to TRBJ1-2; TRBD1 agrees at 7 bases. CDR3 length: 14 residues. After removal of 6 bases from V and 3 bases from J, the junction contained 7 bases not matched to a gene. Germline V gene data show CDR1 as SNHLY and CDR2 as FYNNEI. DNA of the CDR3: TGTGCCAGCAGACCGACAGGGTGGGACTATGGCTACACCTTC. This gives the protein CASRPTGWDYGYTF.

The J gene is TRBJ1-4, the V gene TRBV30; D ambiguous. The CDR3 sequence is 12 residues long. Trimming cost V 2 bases and J 7 bases, with 8 bases left between them. Germline V gene lookup returns CDR1 GTSNPN and CDR2 SVGIG (reference sequence). This CDR3 is CAWSHPVEKLFF. CDR3 nucleotides: TGTGCCTGGAGTCACCCAGTTGAAAAACTGTTTTTT.

The table lists this clonotype with a few counts. The rearrangement links TRBV6-5 to TRBJ2-3, with 8 bases identical to TRBD2. The germline gives CDR1 MNHEY, CDR2 SVGAGI. V was pared by 4 bases and J by 8 bases, with 5 bases of the junction left unmatched. This CDR3 spans 13 amino acids. The CDR3 protein is CASSSGLVVTQYF. In DNA, the CDR3 is TGTGCCAGCAGTTCGGGACTAGTGGTTACGCAGTATTTT.

The chain is built from TRBV19 and TRBJ1-3; 9 bases align to TRBD1. V lost 10 bases to trimming and J lost 1 base; unmatched junction nucleotides: 8. The length of the CDR3 is 15 residues. The V gene's germline CDR1 is LNHDA and CDR2 SQIVND (reference sequence). Here the CDR3 reads CATRSGTGSGNTIYF. Here the CDR3 DNA reads TGTGCCACCCGATCCGGGACAGGGTCTGGAAACACCATATATTTT.

This clonotype appeared a few times. The rearrangement joins TRBV28 to TRBJ1-2; D gene ambiguous. V lost 5 bases and J 4 bases, leaving 14 bases between the germline ends. The V gene's germline CDR1 is MDHEN and CDR2 SYDVKM. The CDR3 is made up of 14 amino acids. DNA of the CDR3: TGTGCCAGCAGTGCCTCCAGTGATGTCTATGGCTACACCTTC. This translates into CASSASSDVYGYTF.

This clonotype was picked up a small number of times. The gene calls are TRBV19 and TRBJ1-1; D gene uncertain. Germline CDR1 reads LNHDA; CDR2 reads SQIVND (reference sequence). This CDR3 has 14 amino acids. Trimming took 3 bases from V and 1 from J, leaving 9 bases between them. The CDR3 region has the DNA TGTGCCAGTAGTATGTCGGGAGGGAACACTGAAGCTTTCTTT. As protein: CASSMSGGNTEAFF.

In its sample, this clonotype was seen once. The junction does not match germline at one end; this may be a read error. The V call is TRBV19, the J call TRBJ1-2; 7 bases align to TRBD1. The CDR3 is made up of 15 amino acids. Germline-derived CDR1 and CDR2 are LNHDA and SQIVND (reference sequence). CDR3 in DNA: TGTGCCAGTAGTAGGGGTGAGGGGGCGGCCTATGGCTGCACCTTC. Translating gives CASSRGEGAAYGCTF.

By its share, this clonotype is medium-sized (0.01 to 0.1%). The V call is TRBV20-1, the J call TRBJ1-2; D is perhaps TRBD1 (5 bases). This CDR3 has 13 residues. Germline V gene data show CDR1 as DFQATT and CDR2 as SNEGSKA (reference sequence). Trimming left V 4 bases short and J 2 bases short, with 11 bases between. The CDR3 DNA is TGCAGTGCTATCCCCGGGGCCAACTATGGCTACACCTTC. Its protein product is CSAIPGANYGYTF.

This clonotype was seen once. The V gene is TRBV6-2 or TRBV6-3, the J gene TRBJ2-7; no firm D call. CDR1 and CDR2 (germline): MNHEY, SVGEGT. V lost 2 bases and J 2 bases, leaving 7 bases between the germline ends. The CDR3 totals 13 residues. CDR3 residues: CASSYQVPYEQYF. CDR3 DNA sequence: TGTGCCAGCAGTTACCAAGTCCCCTACGAGCAGTACTTC.

In its sample, this clonotype was seen a few times. This sequence joins TRBV20-1 and TRBJ2-4, with D perhaps matching TRBD1 or TRBD2 (6 bases each). This CDR3 is built from 14 residues. CDR1 is DFQATT, CDR2 SNEGSKA, per germline (reference sequence). V lost 3 bases, J lost 7 bases, and 16 bases lay in between. DNA for the CDR3: TGCAGTGCTAGGGGAGACAGGAGGGGGAACATTCAGTACTTC. It encodes CSARGDRRGNIQYF.

The CDR3 region has the DNA TGTGCCAGCAGCAAAGGATCGGGAGCTAACTATGGCTACACCTTC. Its protein product is CASSKGSGANYGYTF. The V call is TRBV14, the J call TRBJ1-2; no reliable D call. Trimming took off 5 bases at V and 0 bases at J, with 13 bases between the two ends. CDR3 length equals 15 residues. Germline V gene data show CDR1 as SGHDN and CDR2 as FVKESK.

The table lists this clonotype with a few counts. The V gene is TRBV2, the J gene TRBJ1-5, with D perhaps matching TRBD1 (5 bases). Trimming took 5 bases from V and 5 from J, leaving 10 bases between them. The germline CDR1 and CDR2 sequences are SNHLY and FYNNEI. This CDR3 contains 13 residues. In DNA, the CDR3 is TGTGCCAGCAGTATCCGAGGGGATCAGCCCCAGCATTTT. Residues: CASSIRGDQPQHF.

This clonotype came up a few times. The chain is built from TRBV2 and TRBJ2-5; 9 bases agree with TRBD1. Germline V gene lookup returns CDR1 SNHLY and CDR2 FYNNEI. The CDR3 is 15 amino acids. J was trimmed by 4 bases and V by 6 bases; bases with no gene match: 9. Written as DNA, the CDR3 is TGTGCCAGCAGCGAACCGGGACAGGGAGTAGAGACCCAGTACTTC. Protein product: CASSEPGQGVETQYF. Full variable domain (missing parts from reference TRBV2 and TRBJ2-5): EPEVTQTPSHQVTQMGQEVILRCVPISNHLYFYWYRQILGQKVEFLVSFYNNEISEKSEIFDDQFSVERPDGSNFTLKIRSTKLEDSAMYFCASSEPGQGVETQYFGPGTRLLVL.

The chain uses TRBV5-1 and TRBJ2-7; D is ambiguous. V lost 1 base to trimming and J lost 3 bases, with 8 bases between them. The CDR3 consists of 13 residues. Germline V lookup: CDR1 SGHRS, CDR2 YFSETQ. CDR3 residues: CASSLSQFYEQYF. The DNA of the CDR3 is TGCGCCAGCAGCTTGTCCCAATTCTACGAGCAGTACTTC. Combining the CDR3 with reference TRBV5-1 and TRBJ2-7 gives the whole variable domain KAGVTQTPRYLIKTRGQQVTLSCSPISGHRSVSWYQQTPGQGLQFLFEYFSETQRNKGNFPGRFSGRQFSNSRSEMNVSTLELGDSALYLCASSLSQFYEQYFGPGTRLTVT.

The chain links TRBV7-9 to TRBJ1-2; 9 bases agree with TRBD1. CDR3 length equals 14 residues. Trimming took 5 bases from V and 5 from J; bases not matched to a gene: 6. Germline V gene data show CDR1 as SEHNR and CDR2 as FQNEAQ (reference sequence). In nucleotides, the CDR3 is TGTGCCAGCAGCCCTGGGACAGGGCGGTATGGCTACACCTTC. Its protein is CASSPGTGRYGYTF.

This clonotype occurred once. The chain uses TRBV6-1 and TRBJ1-5; D unclear. CDR3 length: 15 amino acids. Germline CDR1 and CDR2: MNHNS and SASEGT. Trimming removed 6 bases from V and 2 bases from J, with 14 bases in between. The CDR3 protein is CASSPRTAGNQPQHF. CDR3 sequence (DNA): TGTGCCAGCAGCCCCCGCACGGCGGGCAATCAGCCCCAGCATTTT.

J is TRBJ2-7 and V is TRBV20-1, with D perhaps TRBD1 (5 bases). Trimming took 3 bases from V and 6 from J, leaving 18 bases between them. Germline CDR1 and CDR2: DFQATT and SNEGSKA (reference sequence). The CDR3 has 14 residues. The CDR3 DNA is TGCAGTGCTAGCAGGGAAATTGTAAAAGGCGAGCAGTACTTC. This sequence encodes CSASREIVKGEQYF.

The chain joins TRBV14 to TRBJ2-2; the match to TRBD2 covers 13 bases. In germline, CDR1 is SGHDN, CDR2 FVKESK. The CDR3 is made up of 16 amino acids. V trimming: 7 bases; J trimming: 9 bases; junction bases outside the gene matches: 11. In DNA form, the CDR3 reads TGTGCCAGCATGAAGACTAGCGGGGGGCCCCCGAGGGAGCTGTTTTTT. This encodes CASMKTSGGPPRELFF.

The chain carries TRBV11-2 and TRBJ1-2; no definite D call. V lost 1 base to trimming and J lost 3 bases, with 12 bases between them. Germline V gives CDR1 SGHAT, CDR2 FQNNGV. This CDR3 comprises 15 residues. CDR3 in amino acids: CASSLGPGRDYGYTF. The CDR3 region has the DNA TGTGCCAGCAGCTTAGGCCCCGGGCGAGACTATGGCTACACCTTC.

This chain connects TRBV6-1 to TRBJ2-3, with TRBD1 identical over 9 bases. CDR1 and CDR2 (germline): MNHNS, SASEGT. CDR3 length: 15 residues. The V and J ends lost 6 bases and 3 bases, in that order; junction bases with no gene match: 7. CDR3 sequence: CASRRDRAGTDTQYF. CDR3 bases: TGTGCCAGCAGGAGGGACAGGGCGGGGACAGATACGCAGTATTTT.

This clonotype was seen more than once but under ten times. The rearrangement joins TRBV6-1 to TRBJ1-2, with 9 bases that match TRBD1. Trimming cost V 6 bases and J 8 bases; bases outside gene matches: 7. The CDR3 sequence is 13 residues long. Per germline, CDR1 MNHNS and CDR2 SASEGT. The CDR3 here is CASRQTGGEGYTF. Here the CDR3 DNA reads TGTGCCAGCAGGCAAACAGGGGGCGAGGGCTACACCTTC.

The genes are TRBV6-5 and TRBJ2-5; D is perhaps TRBD1 (5 bases). The ends were cut back, 0 bases at V and 4 bases at J, with 9 bases in the middle. Germline V CDR1 and CDR2: MNHEY, SVGAGI. CDR3 length: 14 amino acids. The CDR3 DNA reads as TGTGCCAGCAGTTACTCGCAGGGTACAGAGACCCAGTACTTC. Protein sequence: CASSYSQGTETQYF.

This clonotype was counted between two and nine times. The rearrangement joins TRBV6-1 to TRBJ1-6, with a possible D match to TRBD1 (6 bases). This CDR3 contains 15 residues. Germline CDR1 reads MNHNS; CDR2 reads SASEGT. V was shortened by 7 bases and J by 0 bases, with 10 bases between the two germline ends. In nucleotides, the CDR3 is TGTGCCAGCATACCGGACAGCTCCTATAATTCACCCCTCCACTTT. Translation: CASIPDSSYNSPLHF.

A few counts support this clonotype. This chain connects TRBV20-1 to TRBJ1-1; no clear D gene. V lost 8 bases and J 1 base, leaving 8 bases between the germline ends. The CDR3 loop spans 11 amino acids. Germline lookup yields CDR1 DFQATT and CDR2 SNEGSKA (reference sequence). The CDR3 DNA follows: TGCAGTCGGGTAAGGAACACTGAAGCTTTCTTT. Its protein product is CSRVRNTEAFF.

V usage is TRBV28 and J usage is TRBJ1-5; 9 bases are a match to TRBD1. The CDR3 is 14 amino acids. CDR1 and CDR2 from the germline V gene are MDHEN and SYDVKM. V was pared by 2 bases and J by 9 bases, with 5 bases of the junction left unmatched. The CDR3 bases are TGTGCCAGCAGTTTAAAGGGACAGGGAAGGCCCCAGCATTTT. It specifies CASSLKGQGRPQHF.

This clonotype was observed a few times. The CDR3 reads CASSLLVRAPNSPLHF. The DNA for the CDR3 is TGTGCCAGCAGCTTACTTGTCAGGGCCCCTAATTCACCCCTCCACTTT. The chain joins TRBV11-2 to TRBJ1-6, with TRBD1 as a possible D gene (5 bases). The V gene lost 2 bases and the J gene lost 6 bases, with 14 bases spanning the gap. The CDR3 spans 16 residues. Looked up from germline, CDR1 is SGHAT and CDR2 is FQNNGV. The complete variable domain, with remaining parts taken from reference TRBV11-2 and TRBJ1-6, reads EAGVAQSPRYKIIEKRQSVAFWCNPISGHATLYWYQQILGQGPKLLIQFQNNGVVDDSQLPKDRFSAERLKGVDSTLKIQPAKLEDSAVYLCASSLLVRAPNSPLHFGNGTRLTVT.